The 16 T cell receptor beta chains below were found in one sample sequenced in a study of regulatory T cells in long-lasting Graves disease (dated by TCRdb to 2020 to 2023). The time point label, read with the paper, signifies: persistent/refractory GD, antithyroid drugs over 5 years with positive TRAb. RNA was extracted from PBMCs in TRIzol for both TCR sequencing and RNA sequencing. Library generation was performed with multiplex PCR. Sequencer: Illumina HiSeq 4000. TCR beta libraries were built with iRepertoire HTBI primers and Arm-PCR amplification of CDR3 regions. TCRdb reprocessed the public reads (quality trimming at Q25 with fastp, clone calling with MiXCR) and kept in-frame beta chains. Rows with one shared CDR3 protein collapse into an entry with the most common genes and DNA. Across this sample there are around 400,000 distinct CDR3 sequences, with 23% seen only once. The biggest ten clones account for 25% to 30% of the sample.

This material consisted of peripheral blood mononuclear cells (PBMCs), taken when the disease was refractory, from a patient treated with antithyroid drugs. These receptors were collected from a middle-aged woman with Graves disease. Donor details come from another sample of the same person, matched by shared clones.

The CDR3 sequence: CASSRDSSSYNEQFF. DNA for the CDR3: TGTGCCAGCAGCCGGGACAGCAGCTCCTACAATGAGCAGTTCTTC. This chain uses TRBV11-2 with TRBJ2-1, with TRBD1 matching over 7 bases. The CDR3 consists of 15 residues. Germline-derived CDR1 and CDR2 are SGHAT and FQNNGV. V was clipped by 5 bases and J by 0 bases; unmatched bases: 4. The complete variable domain, with remaining parts taken from reference TRBV11-2 and TRBJ2-1, reads EAGVAQSPRYKIIEKRQSVAFWCNPISGHATLYWYQQILGQGPKLLIQFQNNGVVDDSQLPKDRFSAERLKGVDSTLKIQPAKLEDSAVYLCASSRDSSSYNEQFFGPGTRLTVL.

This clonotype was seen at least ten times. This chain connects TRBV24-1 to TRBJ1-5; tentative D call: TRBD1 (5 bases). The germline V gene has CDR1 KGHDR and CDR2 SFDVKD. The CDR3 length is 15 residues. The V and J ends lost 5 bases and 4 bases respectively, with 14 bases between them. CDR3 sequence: CATSGNGTANQPQHF. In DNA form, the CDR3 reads TGTGCCACCAGTGGCAACGGGACCGCGAATCAGCCCCAGCATTTT.

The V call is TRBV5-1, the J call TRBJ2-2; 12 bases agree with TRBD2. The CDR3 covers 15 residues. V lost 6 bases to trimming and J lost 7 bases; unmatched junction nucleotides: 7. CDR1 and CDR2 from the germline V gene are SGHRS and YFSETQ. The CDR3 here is CASTRLAGDIGELFF. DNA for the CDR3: TGCGCCAGCACGCGACTAGCGGGAGATATCGGGGAGCTGTTTTTT.

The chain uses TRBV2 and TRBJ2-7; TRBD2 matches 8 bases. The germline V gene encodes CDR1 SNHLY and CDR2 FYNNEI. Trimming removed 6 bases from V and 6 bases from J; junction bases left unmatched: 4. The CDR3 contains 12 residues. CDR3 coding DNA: TGTGCCAGCAGCTTCGGGACTAGCGAGCAGTACTTC. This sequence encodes CASSFGTSEQYF. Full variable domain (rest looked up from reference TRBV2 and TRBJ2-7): EPEVTQTPSHQVTQMGQEVILRCVPISNHLYFYWYRQILGQKVEFLVSFYNNEISEKSEIFDDQFSVERPDGSNFTLKIRSTKLEDSAMYFCASSFGTSEQYFGPGTRLTVT.

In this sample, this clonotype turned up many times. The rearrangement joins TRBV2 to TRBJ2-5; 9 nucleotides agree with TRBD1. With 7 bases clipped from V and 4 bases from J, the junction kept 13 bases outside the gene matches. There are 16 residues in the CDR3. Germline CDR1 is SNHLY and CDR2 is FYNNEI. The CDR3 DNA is TGTGCCAGCACTCTACCGGGACAGGGATTATCAGAGACCCAGTACTTC. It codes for CASTLPGQGLSETQYF.

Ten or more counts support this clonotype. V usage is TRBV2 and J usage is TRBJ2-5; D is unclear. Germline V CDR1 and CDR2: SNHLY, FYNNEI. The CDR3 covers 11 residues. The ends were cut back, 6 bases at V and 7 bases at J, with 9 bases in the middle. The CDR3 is CASRGIGTQYF. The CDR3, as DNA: TGTGCCAGCAGAGGGATTGGGACCCAGTACTTC.

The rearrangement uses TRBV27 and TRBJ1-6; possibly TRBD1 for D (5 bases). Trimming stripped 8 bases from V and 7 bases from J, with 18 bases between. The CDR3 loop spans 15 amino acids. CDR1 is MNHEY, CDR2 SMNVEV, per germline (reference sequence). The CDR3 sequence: CASGGFGSWNSPLHF. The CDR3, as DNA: TGTGCCAGCGGGGGATTTGGCAGCTGGAATTCACCCCTCCACTTT.

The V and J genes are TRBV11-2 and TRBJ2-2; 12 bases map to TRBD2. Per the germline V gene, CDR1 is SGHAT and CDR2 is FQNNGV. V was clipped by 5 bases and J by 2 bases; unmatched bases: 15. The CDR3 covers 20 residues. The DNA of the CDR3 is TGTGCCAGCAGCCGATTTCCCGGAACTAGCGGGAGGAAAAACACCGGGGAGCTGTTTTTT. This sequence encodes CASSRFPGTSGRKNTGELFF.

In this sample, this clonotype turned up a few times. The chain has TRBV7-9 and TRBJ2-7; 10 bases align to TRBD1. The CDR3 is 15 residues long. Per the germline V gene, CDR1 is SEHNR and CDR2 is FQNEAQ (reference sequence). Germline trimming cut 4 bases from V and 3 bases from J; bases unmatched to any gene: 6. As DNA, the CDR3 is TGTGCCAGCAGCTCCCGGGACAGGGGTATCTACGAGCAGTACTTC. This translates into CASSSRDRGIYEQYF.

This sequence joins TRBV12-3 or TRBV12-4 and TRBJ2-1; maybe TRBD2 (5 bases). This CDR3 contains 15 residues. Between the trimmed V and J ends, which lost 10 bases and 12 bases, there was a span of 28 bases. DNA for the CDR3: TGTGCCACCTCCACTACGGGGTCCAGCTTGGGGAGGCAGTTCTTC. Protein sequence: CATSTTGSSLGRQFF.

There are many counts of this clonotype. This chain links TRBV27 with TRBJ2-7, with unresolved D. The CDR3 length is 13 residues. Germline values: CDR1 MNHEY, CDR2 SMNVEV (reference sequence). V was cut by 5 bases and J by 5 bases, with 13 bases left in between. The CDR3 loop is CASSPSANHEQYF. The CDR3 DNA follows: TGTGCCAGCAGTCCTTCGGCAAATCACGAGCAGTACTTC.

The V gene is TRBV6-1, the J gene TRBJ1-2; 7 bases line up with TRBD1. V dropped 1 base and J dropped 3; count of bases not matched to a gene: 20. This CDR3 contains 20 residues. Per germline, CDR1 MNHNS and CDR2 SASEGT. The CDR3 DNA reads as TGTGCCAGCAGTGAAGATACTTTTGGACAGGTTAAACTCTCCTACTATGGCTACACCTTC. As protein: CASSEDTFGQVKLSYYGYTF.

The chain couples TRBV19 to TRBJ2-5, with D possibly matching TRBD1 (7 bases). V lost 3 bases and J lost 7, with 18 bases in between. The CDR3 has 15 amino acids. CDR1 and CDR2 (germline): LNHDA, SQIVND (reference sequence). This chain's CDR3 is CASSMEPGGKATQYF. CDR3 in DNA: TGTGCCAGTAGTATGGAGCCAGGGGGGAAGGCGACCCAGTACTTC.

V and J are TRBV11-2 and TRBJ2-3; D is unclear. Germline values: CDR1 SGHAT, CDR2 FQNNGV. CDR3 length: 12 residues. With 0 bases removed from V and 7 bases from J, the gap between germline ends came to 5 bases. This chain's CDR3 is CASSLESYTQYF. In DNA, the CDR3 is TGTGCCAGCAGCTTAGAATCATATACGCAGTATTTT.

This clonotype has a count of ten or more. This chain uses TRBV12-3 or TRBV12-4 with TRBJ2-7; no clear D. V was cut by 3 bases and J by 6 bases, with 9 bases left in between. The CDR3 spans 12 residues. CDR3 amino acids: CASSFWPPEQYF. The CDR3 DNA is TGTGCCAGCAGTTTTTGGCCACCCGAGCAGTACTTC.

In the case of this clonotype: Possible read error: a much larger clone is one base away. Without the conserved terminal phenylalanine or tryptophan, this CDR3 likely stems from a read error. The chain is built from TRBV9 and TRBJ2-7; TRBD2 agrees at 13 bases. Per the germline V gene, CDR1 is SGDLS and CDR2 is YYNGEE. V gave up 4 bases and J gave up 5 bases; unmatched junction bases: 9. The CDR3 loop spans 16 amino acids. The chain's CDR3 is CASSPRTSGRLNEQYL. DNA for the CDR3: TGTGCCAGCAGCCCACGGACTAGCGGGAGATTAAACGAGCAGTACCTC.